The clone carrying this T cell receptor beta chain was detected once. This sample was included in a study of blood T cells in healthy people across ages. A sample-barcoded 5' primer and a J-beta primer mix were used in a second PCR of roughly 7 to 11 cycles. TCRdb re-derived calls from the 5' RACE reads in MiXCR, one entry per CDR3 protein. The sample holds about 800,000 distinct CDR3 sequences; 55% to 70% are singletons and the top ten take 20% to 25%. Isolating PBMCs gave at least 6.5 million of these cells per sample. Per germline, CDR1 SGDLS and CDR2 YYNGEE. There are 13 residues in the CDR3. V is TRBV9 and J is TRBJ2-5; 7 bases map to TRBD2. The closer fit of TRBJ2-7 to the DNA end suggests the J call may be wrong. The sample taken for sequencing was blood. This TCR was sampled from a man aged 30 to 45 in good health. The chain's CDR3 is CASSGDYGYEQYF. The CDR3 DNA reads as TGTGCCAGCAGCGGGGACTACGGATACGAGCAGTACTTC.